A single sample is the source of the 27 T cell receptor beta chains below, sequenced in a study of cytomegalovirus exposure and HLA in healthy donors. A multiplex PCR was run with 60 Vbeta primers and 13 Jbeta primers. Sequencing was performed with immunoSEQ multiplex PCR; in TCRdb, only in-frame clones are kept and a portion is missing. The table shows around 130,000 clones, with 80% occurring only once. The sequenced material came from PBMCs. These receptors originate from a man aged 25-45 years in good health and CMV-seronegative.

The CDR3 loop is CASSLAGTAYGYTF. Written as DNA, the CDR3 is TGCGCCAGCAGCTTGGCCGGGACAGCCTATGGCTACACCTTC. The J gene is TRBJ1-2, the V gene TRBV5-1; 7 bases map to TRBD1. Trimming cost V 0 bases and J 4 bases; bases outside gene matches: 3. The CDR3 runs to 14 residues. CDR1 and CDR2 from the germline V gene are SGHRS and YFSETQ.

V gene TRBV27 combines with J gene TRBJ2-1, with 11 nucleotides matching TRBD2. The germline V gene has CDR1 MNHEY and CDR2 SMNVEV (reference sequence). V was clipped by 3 bases and J by 3 bases; unmatched bases: 13. The CDR3 is 19 residues long. This CDR3 reads CASSFQGETSGALYNEQFF. The CDR3 DNA follows: TGTGCCAGCAGTTTTCAGGGGGAGACTAGCGGGGCCCTCTACAATGAGCAGTTCTTC.

The chain joins TRBV29-1 to TRBJ2-1; TRBD1 agrees at 7 bases. The CDR3 consists of 15 residues. V lost 2 bases to trimming and J lost 1 base; unmatched junction nucleotides: 5. Germline V gene sequence: CDR1 SQVTM, CDR2 ANQGSEA. The CDR3 is CSVESTGSSYNEQFF. The CDR3 DNA is TGCAGCGTTGAATCGACAGGGAGTTCCTACAATGAGCAGTTCTTC.

Only one count was recorded for this clone. The rearrangement joins TRBV7-2 to TRBJ1-5; 9 positions match TRBD1. This CDR3 is built from 15 residues. Germline V gene data show CDR1 as SGHTA and CDR2 as FQGNSA. The V and J ends lost 4 bases and 4 bases, in that order; junction bases with no gene match: 5. The CDR3 DNA is TGTGCCAGCAGCTACGGACAGGGGAATAATCAGCCCCAGCATTTT. This codes for CASSYGQGNNQPQHF.

This chain joins TRBV7-9 and TRBJ2-1, with D possibly being TRBD2 (5 bases). Trimming stripped 5 bases from V and 6 bases from J, with 14 bases between. CDR3 length equals 14 residues. CDR1 is SEHNR, CDR2 FQNEAQ, per germline (reference sequence). In nucleotides, the CDR3 is TGTGCCAGCAGCCGGGTGACCGGGGTCAATGAGCAGTTCTTC. Residues: CASSRVTGVNEQFF. The complete variable domain, with remaining parts taken from reference TRBV7-9 and TRBJ2-1, reads DTGVSQNPRHKITKRGQNVTFRCDPISEHNRLYWYRQTLGQGPEFLTYFQNEAQLEKSRLLSDRFSAERPKGSFSTLEIQRTEQGDSAMYLCASSRVTGVNEQFFGPGTRLTVL.

The rearrangement uses TRBV5-6 and TRBJ2-3; TRBD2 might be the D (6 bases). This CDR3 is 16 amino acids long. Germline values: CDR1 SGHDT, CDR2 YYEEEE. The V end was cut by 0 bases, the J end by 6 bases, with 17 bases between. CDR3 coding DNA: TGTGCCAGCAGCTTGGTGGGCGACCTCCGGGGGGATACGCAGTATTTT. Its translation is CASSLVGDLRGDTQYF.

This clone was seen a single time. Here the CDR3 reads CASSWVTGTSGIYSAPSNEQFF. The CDR3 coding sequence is TGTGCCAGTAGTTGGGTGACAGGGACTAGCGGGATTTATAGCGCACCCAGCAATGAGCAGTTCTTC. The chain is built from TRBV19 and TRBJ2-1; 13 bases match TRBD2. J was trimmed by 6 bases and V by 5 bases; bases with no gene match: 25. This CDR3 has 22 amino acids. CDR1 is LNHDA, CDR2 SQIVND, per germline (reference sequence).

This chain joins TRBV5-4 and TRBJ1-1, with D hard to call. The CDR3 spans 13 residues. Germline V gives CDR1 SGHNT, CDR2 YYREEE (reference sequence). V lost 4 bases and J 7 bases, leaving 14 bases between the germline ends. The CDR3 loop reads CASSIRGPDEAFF. In DNA form, the CDR3 reads TGTGCCAGCAGCATACGAGGGCCGGATGAAGCTTTCTTT.

In this sample, this clone turned up a few times. The chain recombines TRBV4-1 with TRBJ2-7; tentatively, D is TRBD2 (6 bases). Deletions cut 1 base from V and 4 bases from J, with 8 bases between. This CDR3 comprises 13 residues. Germline values: CDR1 MGHRA, CDR2 YSYEKL. The CDR3 DNA reads as TGCGCCAGCAGCCAAGCTCGGGGGTACGAGCAGTACTTC. It specifies CASSQARGYEQYF.

This clone was observed a single time. The V call is TRBV6-1, the J call TRBJ2-3; weak D call: TRBD2 (6 bases). Germline CDR1 is MNHNS and CDR2 is SASEGT. The CDR3 has 15 amino acids. Trimming took off 3 bases at V and 1 base at J, with 11 bases between the two ends. In nucleotides, the CDR3 is TGTGCCAGCAGTGATTCTAGCGACGGCACAGATACGCAGTATTTT. Residues: CASSDSSDGTDTQYF.

The V and J genes are TRBV29-1 and TRBJ2-7; TRBD1 matches 9 bases. Per the germline V gene, CDR1 is SQVTM and CDR2 is ANQGSEA. The trim removed 5 bases at V and 4 bases at J, leaving 12 bases unmatched. The CDR3 sequence is 15 residues long. The CDR3 is CSVSYDRGVRYEQYF. The CDR3 DNA sequence: TGCAGCGTTTCATACGACAGGGGGGTGAGGTACGAGCAGTACTTC.

The chain uses TRBV14 and TRBJ2-2; TRBD1 is a possible D gene (5 bases). The germline CDR1 and CDR2 sequences are SGHDN and FVKESK. The ends were cut back, 2 bases at V and 4 bases at J, with 8 bases in the middle. This CDR3 has 14 amino acids. CDR3 DNA sequence: TGTGCCAGCAGCCAAAAAAGGGGCACCGGGGAGCTGTTTTTT. Amino acids: CASSQKRGTGELFF.

The chain employs TRBV19 and TRBJ1-1; TRBD1 aligns across 8 bases. The germline V gene has CDR1 LNHDA and CDR2 SQIVND (reference sequence). The CDR3 runs to 15 residues. With 2 bases clipped from V and 5 bases from J, the junction kept 7 bases outside the gene matches. CDR3 protein: CASSILQGAQTEAFF. Written as DNA, the CDR3 is TGTGCCAGTAGTATATTGCAGGGGGCCCAAACTGAAGCTTTCTTT.

This clone was seen only once. This sequence joins TRBV7-9 and TRBJ2-1; 12 bases fit TRBD1. CDR3 length equals 16 residues. The V gene end was trimmed by 3 bases and the J gene end by 4 bases; junction bases not matched to a gene: 4. The germline V gene has CDR1 SEHNR and CDR2 FQNEAQ (reference sequence). The CDR3 protein is CASSFLGQGAYNEQFF. CDR3 DNA sequence: TGTGCCAGCAGCTTCCTGGGACAGGGGGCGTACAATGAGCAGTTCTTC.

The rearrangement links TRBV7-6 to TRBJ2-7; D is uncertain. Germline values: CDR1 SGHVS, CDR2 FNYEAQ. V was clipped by 1 base and J by 4 bases, with 14 bases between them. The CDR3 extends over 15 amino acids. The CDR3 coding sequence is TGTGCCAGCAGCTTAGGGTCGCTCCCGAGATACGAGCAGTACTTC. As protein: CASSLGSLPRYEQYF.

This clone was seen a single time. The chain uses TRBV29-1 and TRBJ1-2, with D perhaps matching TRBD1 (5 bases). This CDR3 spans 13 amino acids. The V end was cut by 7 bases, the J end by 4 bases, with 16 bases between. The V gene's germline CDR1 is SQVTM and CDR2 ANQGSEA. The CDR3: CSALVGEVYGYTF. In nucleotides, the CDR3 is TGCAGCGCCCTCGTGGGGGAGGTCTATGGCTACACCTTC.

The chain recombines TRBV15 with TRBJ2-2; D may be TRBD2 (5 bases). V shed 2 bases and J shed 6 bases, with 13 bases lying between them. The CDR3 extends over 15 amino acids. The germline CDR1 and CDR2 sequences are LNHNV and YYDKDF (reference sequence). The CDR3, as DNA: TGTGCCACCAGCAGACCACTTCTAGCCCCCGGGGAGCTGTTTTTT. Amino acids: CATSRPLLAPGELFF.

The gene calls are TRBV4-3 and TRBJ2-1; 9 positions match TRBD2. Germline CDR1 reads LGHNA; CDR2 reads YSLEER. With 3 bases clipped from V and 4 bases from J, the junction kept 4 bases outside the gene matches. The CDR3 consists of 15 residues. The CDR3 is CASSHTSGSYNEQFF. In nucleotides, the CDR3 is TGCGCCAGCAGCCATACTAGCGGGTCTTACAATGAGCAGTTCTTC.

This sequence joins TRBV14 and TRBJ2-2; no firm D call. The germline CDR1 and CDR2 sequences are SGHDN and FVKESK. Deletions cut 2 bases from V and 6 bases from J, with 13 bases between. This CDR3 contains 15 residues. The DNA for the CDR3 is TGTGCCAGCAGCCAAAGCTTTGTACCTTCCGGGGAGCTGTTTTTT. It translates to CASSQSFVPSGELFF.

The chain is built from TRBV28 and TRBJ2-3; D perhaps matches TRBD1 (5 bases). V was trimmed by 2 bases and J by 4 bases, leaving 10 bases between them. The CDR3 covers 14 residues. Germline V gene data show CDR1 as MDHEN and CDR2 as SYDVKM. The CDR3 sequence: CASSLIQGSDTQYF. CDR3 coding DNA: TGTGCCAGCAGTTTAATCCAGGGATCAGATACGCAGTATTTT.

This clone was counted between two and nine times. This sequence joins TRBV4-3 and TRBJ1-1, with D maybe TRBD1 (5 bases). Germline V gene data show CDR1 as LGHNA and CDR2 as YSLEER. There are 14 residues in the CDR3. With 3 bases removed from V and 11 bases from J, the gap between germline ends came to 19 bases. As DNA, the CDR3 is TGCGCCAGCAGCCACGACGGGGGGATCGGTGAGGCTTTCTTT. This gives the protein CASSHDGGIGEAFF.

This clone came up a few times. The V gene is TRBV7-8, the J gene TRBJ2-2; 12 bases match TRBD2. V was clipped by 5 bases and J by 1 base; unmatched bases: 2. The CDR3 length is 16 residues. Germline V lookup: CDR1 SGHVS, CDR2 FQNEAQ. The CDR3 nucleotides read TGTGCCAGCAGCCGACTAGCGGGAGAGAACACCGGGGAGCTGTTTTTT. It is translated as CASSRLAGENTGELFF.

The rearrangement joins TRBV29-1 to TRBJ1-1; D remains ambiguous. CDR3 length: 13 amino acids. V was cut by 7 bases and J by 1 base, with 13 bases left in between. Germline CDR1 SQVTM, CDR2 ANQGSEA. CDR3 residues: CSGSSLWNTEAFF. For the CDR3, the DNA is TGCAGCGGAAGTAGTTTGTGGAACACTGAAGCTTTCTTT.

The chain joins TRBV30 to TRBJ1-2; 7 bases are shared with TRBD1. V lost 1 base and J lost 0; bases outside the gene matches: 14. This CDR3 is 18 amino acids long. CDR1 is GTSNPN, CDR2 SVGIG, per germline (reference sequence). This CDR3 is CAWSARNRRQGSNYGYTF. CDR3 sequence (DNA): TGTGCCTGGAGTGCGAGGAACCGTCGACAGGGCTCTAACTATGGCTACACCTTC.

V and J are TRBV21-1 and TRBJ1-1; the table's D call, TRBD1, was not checked against the DNA. TRBV21-1 constitutes a pseudogene. The CDR3 has 16 amino acids. The CDR3 region is CASSPPGQGLNTEAFF. DNA of the CDR3: TGTGCCAGCAGCCCCCCGGGACAGGGACTCAACACTGAAGCTTTCTTT.

This clone was seen a few times. The chain carries TRBV5-4 and TRBJ1-1, with no clear D. CDR1 and CDR2 from the germline V gene are SGHNT and YYREEE (reference sequence). The CDR3 length is 15 residues. The germline V and J ends were trimmed by 1 base and 0 bases, with 10 bases remaining between them. CDR3 sequence: CASSLPSGMNTEAFF. For the CDR3, the DNA is TGTGCCAGCAGCTTGCCATCGGGGATGAACACTGAAGCTTTCTTT.

With regard to this clone: At one of its ends the junction is not consistent with the germline gene, which may arise from a read error. This specimen includes other DNA sequences encoding the same CDR3. The gene calls are TRBV5-4 and TRBJ2-3, with 9 positions matching TRBD2. From germline, CDR1 is SGHNT and CDR2 YYREEE (reference sequence). The CDR3 is made up of 16 amino acids. CDR3 region: CASSPPGLASTDTQYF. As DNA, the CDR3 is TGTGCTAGCAGCCCGCCCGGACTAGCGAGCACAGATACGCAGTATTTT.